The entry that follows covers one T cell receptor (beta chain) sequence. In Cohort 3, a recovered donor had either two negative PCRs, clearance, or symptom resolution. The source of the sample is a study of blood T cell repertoires in COVID-19. Whole-study context: The study drew acute and convalescent COVID-19 samples from the United States, Italy and Spain.

The CDR3 is 16 residues long. Between the trimmed V and J ends, which lost 0 bases and 3 bases, there was a span of 13 bases. Germline-derived CDR1 and CDR2 are SGDLS and YYNGEE. Source study methods: Amplified reference gene primers provided the basis for estimating nucleated cell counts. The data were produced by immunoSEQ multiplex PCR, yet TCRdb's version contains in-frame clones alone and is incomplete. The V and J calls and clone size are taken from that table; D and trimming were inferred from the DNA. The sample shows under 200,000 clones, 75% to 85% of them seen only once. This TCR derives from a woman aged 55-70 years who had recovered from COVID-19. The sample comprised PBMCs or T cells enriched from blood (not recorded which). The chain recombines TRBV9 with TRBJ2-1; D is perhaps TRBD1 (6 bases). In DNA form, the CDR3 reads TGTGCCAGCAGCGTAGGAGGGCGAGGGGGCTACAATGAGCAGTTCTTC. Translating it yields CASSVGGRGGYNEQFF.